One and the same sample provided the 32 T cell receptor beta chains below, sequenced in a study of blood T cell repertoires in COVID-19 (dated by TCRdb to between 2020 and 2021). Library preparation employed the immunoSEQ multiplex PCR assay. In TCRdb, the immuneACCESS table is reduced to in-frame sequences with V and J assigned. These tables do not hold every clone; where another copy was compared, an unresolved V gene accounts for under half, and the others remain unexplained. The sample records more than 20,000 clones, roughly 86% of which are singletons. The top ten clones comprise about 5.5% of the sample. The sample was peripheral blood. All receptors derive from a man aged 50-60 years with active COVID-19.

V usage is TRBV5-1 and J usage is TRBJ2-7; TRBD1 matches at 8 bases. The CDR3 spans 12 residues. After removal of 7 bases from V and 6 bases from J, the junction contained 6 bases not matched to a gene. Germline V lookup: CDR1 SGHRS, CDR2 YFSETQ. In DNA form, the CDR3 reads TGCGCCAGCTCCGAACAGGGGGGCGAGCAGTACTTC. Protein: CASSEQGGEQYF. Combining the CDR3 with reference TRBV5-1 and TRBJ2-7 gives the whole variable domain KAGVTQTPRYLIKTRGQQVTLSCSPISGHRSVSWYQQTPGQGLQFLFEYFSETQRNKGNFPGRFSGRQFSNSRSEMNVSTLELGDSALYLCASSEQGGEQYFGPGTRLTVT.

The gene calls are TRBV6-5 and TRBJ2-1, with 7 bases matching TRBD1. With 6 bases clipped from V and 3 bases from J, the junction kept 5 bases outside the gene matches. The CDR3 covers 14 residues. CDR1 and CDR2 from the germline V gene are MNHEY and SVGAGI. CDR3 DNA: TGTGCCAGCAGCCGGACAGGATTCTACAATGAGCAGTTCTTC. It specifies CASSRTGFYNEQFF.

This chain uses TRBV5-1 with TRBJ2-1; 8 bases are shared with TRBD1. The CDR3 extends over 15 amino acids. V lost 4 bases and J lost 9; bases outside the gene matches: 12. CDR1 is SGHRS, CDR2 YFSETQ, per germline. Written as DNA, the CDR3 is TGCGCCAGCAGCCGAGACGGACAGGGTAAGGGTGAGCAGTTCTTC. Encoded protein: CASSRDGQGKGEQFF.

The rearrangement uses TRBV6-5 and TRBJ1-2; a possible D gene is TRBD1 (5 bases). Trimming took off 6 bases at V and 7 bases at J, with 9 bases between the two ends. This CDR3 has 11 residues. Germline V CDR1 and CDR2: MNHEY, SVGAGI. The CDR3: CASSAGGGYTF. As DNA, the CDR3 is TGTGCCAGCAGCGCCGGGGGTGGCTACACCTTC.

The chain links TRBV19 to TRBJ1-3; 8 bases fit TRBD1. The V gene's germline CDR1 is LNHDA and CDR2 SQIVND (reference sequence). CDR3 length equals 17 residues. J gave up 3 bases and V 4 bases, and 11 bases lay outside the gene matches. The CDR3 nucleotides read TGTGCCAGTAGTACTACCGGGACAGGCTTTTATGGAAACACCATATATTTT. It translates to CASSTTGTGFYGNTIYF.

The V call is TRBV5-1, the J call TRBJ2-5; D is possibly TRBD2 (5 bases). Germline lookup yields CDR1 SGHRS and CDR2 YFSETQ. This CDR3 region has 12 residues. The V end lost 1 base, the J end lost 5 bases, and 6 bases lay between the germline ends. DNA of the CDR3: TGCGCCAGCAGCTTGAGGGAGGAGACCCAGTACTTC. Protein: CASSLREETQYF.

The rearrangement links TRBV11-2 to TRBJ2-7; a weak D match, TRBD2 (5 bases). Deletions cut 5 bases from V and 0 bases from J, with 11 bases between. The CDR3 runs 14 residues. Germline lookup yields CDR1 SGHAT and CDR2 FQNNGV. The CDR3 DNA reads TGTGCCAGCAGCAAAAACGGGGACTCCTACGAGCAGTACTTC. Amino acid sequence: CASSKNGDSYEQYF.

V gene TRBV30 combines with J gene TRBJ2-7, with 11 bases matching TRBD2. Germline V gene sequence: CDR1 GTSNPN, CDR2 SVGIG (reference sequence). CDR3 length equals 15 residues. With V trimmed by 4 bases and J by 4 bases, 9 bases remained unmatched. The CDR3 reads CAWTTPSGRRYEQYF. DNA of the CDR3: TGTGCCTGGACCACCCCTAGCGGGAGGAGGTACGAGCAGTACTTC.

The CDR3 loop reads CASSLSSVPGELFF. DNA of the CDR3: TGTGCCAGCAGCTTATCCTCGGTACCCGGGGAGCTGTTTTTT. The gene calls are TRBV7-3 and TRBJ2-2, with D hard to call. Germline assignment: CDR1 SGHTA and CDR2 FQGTGA. The CDR3 has 14 residues. The V gene lost 2 bases and the J gene lost 6 bases, with 10 bases spanning the gap.

The J gene is TRBJ1-4, the V gene TRBV4-3; 7 bases are shared with TRBD1. CDR3 size: 16 residues. V was pared by 3 bases and J by 2 bases, with 6 bases of the junction left unmatched. Germline V gene sequence: CDR1 LGHNA, CDR2 YSLEER. This CDR3 is CASSQNQGVTNEKLFF. CDR3 bases: TGCGCCAGCAGCCAGAATCAGGGGGTCACTAATGAAAAACTGTTTTTT.

The gene calls are TRBV2 and TRBJ2-2, with D perhaps TRBD2 (5 bases). V shed 3 bases and J shed 6 bases, with 5 bases lying between them. In germline, CDR1 is SNHLY, CDR2 FYNNEI. This CDR3 contains 12 residues. CDR3 residues: CASSDGAGELFF. The CDR3 DNA is TGTGCCAGCAGTGACGGGGCCGGGGAGCTGTTTTTT.

V is TRBV18 and J is TRBJ1-5; 7 bases line up with TRBD1. This CDR3 is 13 amino acids long. Losses at the gene ends were 4 bases for V and 5 bases for J; bases not matched to a gene: 2. Germline loops: CDR1 KGHSH, CDR2 LQKENI. CDR3 protein: CASSRDSDQPQHF. The DNA for the CDR3 is TGTGCCAGCTCACGGGACAGCGATCAGCCCCAGCATTTT.

The CDR3 reads CASSFSQGVYEQYF. For the CDR3, the DNA is TGCGCCAGCAGCTTTAGTCAGGGTGTCTACGAGCAGTACTTC. V gene TRBV5-1 combines with J gene TRBJ2-7, with a possible D match to TRBD1 (5 bases). Germline lookup yields CDR1 SGHRS and CDR2 YFSETQ. This CDR3 is 14 amino acids long. V shed 2 bases and J shed 3 bases, with 12 bases lying between them.

This clone was observed a handful of times. The chain recombines TRBV7-6 with TRBJ2-1; TRBD2 matches 8 bases. CDR1 and CDR2 (germline): SGHVS, FNYEAQ. The CDR3 totals 15 residues. After removal of 1 base from V and 7 bases from J, the junction contained 6 bases not matched to a gene. The CDR3 sequence: CASSLEAGVLNEQFF. CDR3 in DNA: TGTGCCAGCAGCTTAGAAGCGGGGGTACTGAATGAGCAGTTCTTC.

The J gene is TRBJ1-5, the V gene TRBV6-2 or TRBV6-3; tentative D call: TRBD1 (5 bases). Germline CDR1 MNHEY, CDR2 SVGEGT. The CDR3 has 19 amino acids. The ends were cut back, 6 bases at V and 5 bases at J, with 29 bases in the middle. The CDR3: CASSRHRGGDGRNDQPQHF. The CDR3 DNA sequence: TGTGCCAGCAGCCGTCATCGGGGGGGTGATGGCCGCAATGATCAGCCCCAGCATTTT.

The chain combines TRBV7-2 with TRBJ2-5; TRBD2 matches 7 bases. The V gene end was trimmed by 1 base and the J gene end by 5 bases; junction bases not matched to a gene: 7. CDR1 is SGHTA, CDR2 FQGNSA, per germline. The CDR3 runs 15 residues. The CDR3 coding sequence is TGTGCCAGCAGCTTAGGGGGCGGGGGTTCCGAGACCCAGTACTTC. Translated, it gives CASSLGGGGSETQYF.

The gene calls are TRBV2 and TRBJ2-7, with D unresolved. The germline gives CDR1 SNHLY, CDR2 FYNNEI. The CDR3 covers 11 residues. V was cut by 6 bases and J by 1 base, with 4 bases left in between. This CDR3 reads CASRESYEQYF. Here the CDR3 DNA reads TGTGCCAGCAGAGAGTCCTACGAGCAGTACTTC. The complete variable domain, with remaining parts taken from reference TRBV2 and TRBJ2-7, reads EPEVTQTPSHQVTQMGQEVILRCVPISNHLYFYWYRQILGQKVEFLVSFYNNEISEKSEIFDDQFSVERPDGSNFTLKIRSTKLEDSAMYFCASRESYEQYFGPGTRLTVT.

The rearrangement joins TRBV25-1 to TRBJ1-5; TRBD1 agrees at 8 bases. The CDR3 spans 15 residues. CDR1 and CDR2 from the germline V gene are MGHDK and SYGVNS. V lost 1 base, J lost 6 bases, and 5 bases stayed unmatched. The chain's CDR3 is CASSESTGGTQPQHF. Here the CDR3 DNA reads TGTGCCAGCAGTGAATCTACAGGGGGTACTCAGCCCCAGCATTTT.

The rearrangement uses TRBV6-6 and TRBJ2-3, with TRBD1 matching over 8 bases. CDR3 size: 15 residues. With 6 bases clipped from V and 5 bases from J, the junction kept 10 bases outside the gene matches. Germline assignment: CDR1 MNHNY and CDR2 SVGAGI (reference sequence). This chain's CDR3 is CASSQRGDRIDTQYF. DNA for the CDR3: TGTGCCAGCAGCCAAAGAGGGGACAGGATAGATACGCAGTATTTT.

V gene TRBV5-1 combines with J gene TRBJ2-2, with 7 bases fitting TRBD1. The CDR3 has 15 residues. The V gene end was trimmed by 3 bases and the J gene end by 2 bases; junction bases not matched to a gene: 4. CDR1 and CDR2 from the germline V gene are SGHRS and YFSETQ. The CDR3 nucleotides read TGCGCCAGCAGCTCACAGGGGCTTAACACCGGGGAGCTGTTTTTT. This sequence encodes CASSSQGLNTGELFF.

The V call is TRBV28, the J call TRBJ2-1; D is undetermined. Trimming cost V 2 bases and J 7 bases, with 6 bases left between them. The CDR3 is 12 amino acids. Germline V CDR1 and CDR2: MDHEN, SYDVKM. The CDR3 region has the DNA TGTGCCAGCAGTTTACCCGGGAATGAGCAGTTCTTC. Encoded protein: CASSLPGNEQFF.

In its sample, this clone was seen a few times. This chain uses TRBV3-1 (or the pseudogene TRBV3-2) with TRBJ1-6, with 8 bases lining up with TRBD1. The CDR3 length is 14 residues. Germline-derived CDR1 and CDR2 are LGHDT and YNNKEL (reference sequence). V dropped 4 bases and J dropped 7; count of bases not matched to a gene: 3. CDR3 region: CASSPRDRNSPLHF. CDR3 nucleotides: TGTGCCAGCAGCCCACGGGACAGGAATTCACCCCTCCACTTT.

The J gene is TRBJ2-3, the V gene TRBV4-2, with 11 bases aligning to TRBD1. The CDR3 has 16 amino acids. Per germline, CDR1 LGHNA and CDR2 YNFKEQ. The V gene end was trimmed by 4 bases and the J gene end by 3 bases; junction bases not matched to a gene: 6. The chain's CDR3 is CASSLAGTGGTDTQYF. CDR3 nucleotides: TGTGCCAGCAGCCTCGCCGGGACAGGGGGGACAGATACGCAGTATTTT.

The chain uses TRBV5-1 and TRBJ2-3; D gene uncertain. V lost 0 bases, J lost 3 bases, and 8 bases lay in between. Germline V gives CDR1 SGHRS, CDR2 YFSETQ. CDR3 length: 14 amino acids. CDR3 region: CASSLGAITDTQYF. The CDR3 nucleotides are TGCGCCAGCAGCTTGGGGGCTATTACAGATACGCAGTATTTT.

The chain combines TRBV7-9 with TRBJ2-5; tentatively, D is TRBD1 (6 bases). This CDR3 region has 15 residues. V lost 5 bases, J lost 2 bases, and 15 bases lay in between. Germline CDR1 and CDR2: SEHNR and FQNEAQ (reference sequence). CDR3 loop: CASSKGRQVQETQYF. The CDR3 DNA is TGTGCCAGCAGCAAAGGGAGACAGGTTCAAGAGACCCAGTACTTC.

This chain links TRBV4-1 with TRBJ2-3; 13 bases line up with TRBD2. Germline CDR1 is MGHRA and CDR2 is YSYEKL. The CDR3 runs to 14 residues. Trimming took 10 bases from V and 4 from J; bases not matched to a gene: 5. CDR3 loop: CATGLAGVPDTQYF. The CDR3 DNA sequence: TGCGCCACCGGACTAGCGGGAGTACCAGATACGCAGTATTTT.

V and J are TRBV4-2 and TRBJ1-3; 9 nucleotides match TRBD1. CDR1 and CDR2 (germline): LGHNA, YNFKEQ. This CDR3 has 16 amino acids. With V trimmed by 4 bases and J by 0 bases, 4 bases remained unmatched. CDR3 nucleotides: TGTGCCAGCAGCCGGGAGGGACAGGGCTCTGGAAACACCATATATTTT. Amino acid sequence: CASSREGQGSGNTIYF.

The V and J genes are TRBV10-3 and TRBJ2-2; the D is unclear. With 6 bases removed from V and 1 base from J, the gap between germline ends came to 9 bases. This CDR3 has 14 amino acids. Germline V gene data show CDR1 as ENHRY and CDR2 as SYGVKD. The CDR3 here is CAISETGNTGELFF. CDR3 in DNA: TGTGCCATCAGCGAGACTGGGAACACCGGGGAGCTGTTTTTT.

CDR3 nucleotide sequence: TGTGCCAGAAGCGAAGAGTCAGGGGCATCCTACGAGCAGTACTTC. The encoded protein is CARSEESGASYEQYF. J is TRBJ2-7 and V is TRBV5-3; D possibly corresponds to TRBD1 (6 bases). TRBV5-3 is sorted into the ORF group, with uncertain function. V was pared by 4 bases and J by 1 base, with 15 bases between. The CDR3 is 15 residues long.

The rearrangement links TRBV19 to TRBJ1-3; 7 bases are shared with TRBD1. CDR1 LNHDA and CDR2 SQIVND come from the germline V gene (reference sequence). The CDR3 loop spans 16 amino acids. The trim removed 3 bases at V and 2 bases at J, leaving 7 bases unmatched. The CDR3 region is CASSIRQGLTGNTIYF. For the CDR3, the DNA is TGTGCCAGTAGTATTCGACAGGGACTCACTGGAAACACCATATATTTT.

The CDR3, as DNA: TGTGCCAGCAAATTGGCAGGGCGGGAGCAGTACTTC. Translated, it gives CASKLAGREQYF. The V gene is TRBV28, the J gene TRBJ2-7; D might be TRBD1 (5 bases). The CDR3 is 12 residues long. The V and J ends lost 7 bases and 7 bases respectively, with 14 bases between them. Germline values: CDR1 MDHEN, CDR2 SYDVKM.

J is TRBJ1-1 and V is TRBV6-5; D perhaps matches TRBD1 (5 bases). The CDR3 length is 15 residues. V was shortened by 6 bases and J by 7 bases, with 21 bases between the two germline ends. CDR1 is MNHEY, CDR2 SVGAGI, per germline. This CDR3 reads CASSRGTPFSSEAFF. In DNA form, the CDR3 reads TGTGCCAGCAGCCGGGGGACCCCCTTTTCTAGTGAAGCTTTCTTT.